The 16 T cell receptor beta chains below come from one sample, sequenced in a study of identical twins listed by TCRdb under 2016. Receptors were amplified or captured by 5' RACE. The sequencer was an Illumina HiSeq 2000. Through fastp at Q25 and MiXCR, TCRdb rebuilt clones from the public reads, retaining in-frame beta chains. Rows with one shared CDR3 protein collapse into an entry with the most common genes and DNA. The sample records 15,000 to 20,000 distinct CDR3 sequences, roughly 71% of which are singletons. Together, the top ten hold 5.5% to 7.5% of the sample. The material sequenced was memory (CD45RO+) T cells sorted from blood. The cell subset or site label corresponds to: CD45RO+ enriched T cells. These receptors were obtained from a woman aged 18-30 years in good health. This table probably holds off-target reads from a library built for another chain.

J is TRBJ2-5 and V is TRBV20-1; perhaps TRBD2 as D (6 bases). CDR1 and CDR2 (germline): DFQATT, SNEGSKA (reference sequence). The V and J ends lost 0 bases and 5 bases respectively, with 13 bases between them. The CDR3 length is 14 residues. Here the CDR3 reads CSARDETSTETQYF. The CDR3 nucleotides read TGCAGTGCTAGAGATGAAACTAGCACTGAGACCCAGTACTTC.

This clonotype was recorded a few times. The V gene is TRBV10-1, the J gene TRBJ2-3; D gene ambiguous. Trimming took 2 bases from V and 2 from J, leaving 11 bases between them. The CDR3 sequence is 15 residues long. Germline lookup yields CDR1 WNHNN and CDR2 SYGVQD (reference sequence). CDR3 protein: CASSEVRTHTDTQYF. As DNA, the CDR3 is TGCGCCAGCAGTGAGGTCCGCACCCACACAGATACGCAGTATTTT.

The rearrangement links TRBV7-1 to TRBJ2-7; TRBD2 matches 8 bases. TRBV7-1 qualifies as an ORF whose function is uncertain. The CDR3 contains 15 residues. The trim removed 9 bases at V and 4 bases at J, leaving 14 bases unmatched. The CDR3 DNA is TGTGCCAGTAGACTCGCGGGAGGTTATGTGTACGAGCAGTACTTC. Its protein product is CASRLAGGYVYEQYF.

The DNA of the CDR3 is TGTGCCAGCAGCTTAGGGGCCCGGGGCGGGGAGCTGTTTTTT. Its translation: CASSLGARGGELFF. This rearrangement joins TRBV7-2 to TRBJ2-2; a weak D match, TRBD2 (5 bases). The CDR3 consists of 14 residues. The germline V gene has CDR1 SGHTA and CDR2 FQGNSA. The ends were cut back, 1 base at V and 7 bases at J, with 10 bases in the middle. The full variable domain, with the rest looked up from reference TRBV7-2 and TRBJ2-2, is GAGVSQSPSNKVTEKGKDVELRCDPISGHTALYWYRQSLGQGLEFLIYFQGNSAPDKSGLPSDRFSAERTGGSVSTLTIQRTQQEDSAVYLCASSLGARGGELFFGEGSRLTVL.

This clonotype is a singleton in its sample. The rearrangement joins TRBV11-2 to TRBJ2-2, with a tentative D call TRBD1 (6 bases). Germline loops: CDR1 SGHAT, CDR2 FQNNGV. CDR3 length: 14 amino acids. V lost 5 bases and J lost 6, with 13 bases in between. The CDR3 DNA reads as TGTGCCAGCAGCCCACAGGGAGTTTCCGGGGAGCTGTTTTTT. This codes for CASSPQGVSGELFF.

This clonotype was seen only once. J is TRBJ2-7 and V is TRBV11-2, with D perhaps TRBD2 (6 bases). With 4 bases removed from V and 2 bases from J, the gap between germline ends came to 12 bases. This CDR3 is 14 amino acids long. Germline V CDR1 and CDR2: SGHAT, FQNNGV. This chain's CDR3 is CASSSVRGAYEQYF. DNA of the CDR3: TGTGCCAGCAGCTCCGTGCGGGGTGCCTACGAGCAGTACTTC.

The chain couples TRBV9 to TRBJ2-5; no clear D gene. Germline lookup yields CDR1 SGDLS and CDR2 YYNGEE. With 4 bases removed from V and 3 bases from J, the gap between germline ends came to 16 bases. CDR3 length: 15 residues. This CDR3 reads CASSIEAASEETQYF. The CDR3 DNA sequence: TGTGCCAGCAGCATAGAGGCCGCGTCGGAAGAGACCCAGTACTTC.

This chain's CDR3 is CASSIPTQGYNEQFF. The CDR3 DNA reads TGTGCCAGTAGTATCCCAACCCAGGGGTACAATGAGCAGTTCTTC. The chain couples TRBV19 to TRBJ2-1; D is possibly TRBD1 (6 bases). The length of the CDR3 is 15 residues. Germline V gives CDR1 LNHDA, CDR2 SQIVND (reference sequence). V lost 3 bases, J lost 4 bases, and 13 bases lay in between.

The V call is TRBV6-1, the J call TRBJ2-3; tentatively, D is TRBD2 (5 bases). The V end lost 5 bases, the J end lost 2 bases, and 14 bases lay between the germline ends. Per germline, CDR1 MNHNS and CDR2 SASEGT. This CDR3 is built from 15 residues. The CDR3: CASSYTGSATDTQYF. In DNA form, the CDR3 reads TGTGCCAGCAGTTACACGGGAAGCGCCACAGATACGCAGTATTTT.

The chain employs TRBV19 and TRBJ2-1; 7 bases line up with TRBD1. This CDR3 is built from 15 residues. Germline CDR1 LNHDA, CDR2 SQIVND (reference sequence). The J segment lost 6 bases and the V segment lost 5 bases, leaving 10 bases of the junction unmatched. CDR3 residues: CASSSQTGIGNEQFF. The CDR3 DNA sequence: TGTGCCAGTAGTTCTCAGACAGGGATCGGCAATGAGCAGTTCTTC.

This clonotype is classed as medium-sized. CDR3 in DNA: TGTGCCAGCAGTTACCCGACCACAGATACGCAGTATTTT. Amino acid sequence: CASSYPTTDTQYF. The V call is TRBV2, the J call TRBJ2-3, with no clear D. Germline values: CDR1 SNHLY, CDR2 FYNNEI. Trimming removed 5 bases at V and 2 bases at J, with 8 bases between. The CDR3 is 13 amino acids.

This clonotype showed up just a few times. V and J are TRBV9 and TRBJ2-1; 10 nucleotides line up with TRBD2. Germline V gene data show CDR1 as SGDLS and CDR2 as YYNGEE. The V and J ends lost 0 bases and 7 bases, in that order; junction bases with no gene match: 10. CDR3 length: 17 amino acids. Here the CDR3 reads CASSVEAGGPYRNEQFF. CDR3 bases: TGTGCCAGCAGCGTAGAAGCGGGAGGGCCCTATAGGAATGAGCAGTTCTTC.

J is TRBJ2-6 and V is TRBV29-1; 9 bases match TRBD1. Germline V gives CDR1 SQVTM, CDR2 ANQGSEA. This CDR3 has 16 residues. V lost 3 bases and J lost 2; bases outside the gene matches: 5. Written as DNA, the CDR3 is TGCAGCGTTGACTCAGACAGGGGGGCTGGGGCCAACGTCCTGACTTTC. Amino acid sequence: CSVDSDRGAGANVLTF.

Written as DNA, the CDR3 is TGCAGTGCTAGAGGAGCCCGGGGGACCGGGGAGCTGTTTTTT. Residues: CSARGARGTGELFF. The V call is TRBV20-1, the J call TRBJ2-2, with a possible D match to TRBD2 (6 bases). CDR3 length equals 14 residues. Germline values: CDR1 DFQATT, CDR2 SNEGSKA (reference sequence). Trimming cost V 1 base and J 5 bases, with 11 bases left between them.

The chain couples TRBV7-2 to TRBJ1-5, with D possibly being TRBD1 (5 bases). Germline CDR1 reads SGHTA; CDR2 reads FQGNSA. This CDR3 spans 14 amino acids. The V end lost 4 bases, the J end lost 1 base, and 8 bases lay between the germline ends. The DNA of the CDR3 is TGTGCCAGCAGCTACGGGGACAGCAATCAGCCCCAGCATTTT. Its protein product is CASSYGDSNQPQHF. The complete variable domain, with remaining parts taken from reference TRBV7-2 and TRBJ1-5, reads GAGVSQSPSNKVTEKGKDVELRCDPISGHTALYWYRQSLGQGLEFLIYFQGNSAPDKSGLPSDRFSAERTGGSVSTLTIQRTQQEDSAVYLCASSYGDSNQPQHFGDGTRLSIL.

V is TRBV5-5 and J is TRBJ2-2; 7 bases line up with TRBD2. CDR1 and CDR2 (germline): SGHKS, YYEKEE (reference sequence). CDR3 length equals 15 residues. V was clipped by 2 bases and J by 4 bases; unmatched bases: 5. The CDR3 is CASSFLAETTGELFF. CDR3 nucleotide sequence: TGTGCCAGCAGCTTTCTAGCGGAGACCACCGGGGAGCTGTTTTTT.